This T cell receptor (beta chain) was observed in a study of cytomegalovirus exposure and HLA in healthy donors. This CDR3 is 15 amino acids long. CDR1 and CDR2 from the germline V gene are SGHTA and FQGNSA. Trimming cost V 5 bases and J 4 bases; bases outside gene matches: 5. Researchers ran the PCR with 60 Vbeta and 13 Jbeta primers. Profiled with immunoSEQ multiplex PCR; TCRdb holds only in-frame clones, not every one. The profile covers over 150,000 clones, with roughly 80% appearing a single time and roughly 2% taken by the ten largest. Specimen: PBMCs. The rearrangement uses TRBV7-2 and TRBJ2-7; TRBD2 agrees at 13 bases. The sequence was collected from a human donor in good health. The CDR3 region is CASSAGLAGAYEQYF. In DNA, the CDR3 is TGTGCCAGCAGCGCAGGACTAGCGGGGGCGTACGAGCAGTACTTC.